Presented here are 23 T cell receptor beta chains from one specimen sequenced in a study of T cells in Graves' hyperthyroidism and ophthalmopathy. Amplified TCR beta CDR3 regions derived from RNA transcripts. In the first-round RT-PCR of the TCR CDR3, the HTBI primer set was used. One entry per CDR3 protein results from TCRdb running MiXCR on the multiplex PCR reads. The sample has a few hundred thousand distinct CDR3 sequences, roughly 15% seen once; the top ten hold about 37%. The sequenced material came from blood. All receptors come from a woman between 35 and 50 years old with Graves' ophthalmopathy.

This clonotype was seen a handful of times. V usage is TRBV15 and J usage is TRBJ2-1, with D unresolved. The germline V gene has CDR1 LNHNV and CDR2 YYDKDF (reference sequence). V lost 0 bases to trimming and J lost 3 bases, with 15 bases between them. The CDR3 totals 17 residues. This CDR3 is CATSRDTAGPLYNEQFF. The CDR3 DNA reads as TGTGCCACCAGCAGAGATACGGCCGGGCCCCTCTACAATGAGCAGTTCTTC.

There are many counts of this clonotype. The gene calls are TRBV28 and TRBJ2-3; 8 nucleotides align to TRBD2. CDR1 is MDHEN and CDR2 is SYDVKM in the germline V gene. Trimming removed 3 bases from V and 6 bases from J; junction bases left unmatched: 11. The CDR3 length is 16 residues. The CDR3 nucleotides are TGTGCCAGCAGTTTCCTCCTAGCGGAGCGGGGGGATACGCAGTATTTT. Translated, it gives CASSFLLAERGDTQYF.

As for this clonotype: Compared with germline, one end of the junction differs, possibly owing to a read error. The chain has TRBV7-9 and TRBJ1-3, with no clear D. From germline, CDR1 is SEHNR and CDR2 FQNEAQ (reference sequence). CDR3 length equals 14 residues. The chain's CDR3 is CASSRISSGNSIYF. The CDR3 bases are TGTGCCAGCAGCCGGATCTCCTCTGGAAACTCCATATATTTT.

The J gene is TRBJ2-7, the V gene TRBV6-1; D is tentatively TRBD1 or TRBD2 (6 bases each). The CDR3 has 14 amino acids. Deletions cut 2 bases from V and 7 bases from J, with 15 bases between. In germline, CDR1 is MNHNS, CDR2 SASEGT. The CDR3 sequence is CASSEQGTPREQYF. The CDR3 DNA sequence: TGTGCCAGCAGTGAACAGGGGACTCCGAGGGAGCAGTACTTC.

This clonotype was observed a handful of times. This chain uses TRBV7-2 with TRBJ1-2; TRBD1 is a possible D gene (5 bases). This CDR3 has 15 residues. Germline CDR1 SGHTA, CDR2 FQGNSA. Deletions cut 1 base from V and 6 bases from J, with 15 bases between. The CDR3: CASSLVGDIWDGYTF. CDR3 DNA: TGTGCCAGCAGCTTAGTGGGGGATATATGGGATGGCTACACCTTC.

This clonotype appeared many times. The V gene is TRBV29-1, the J gene TRBJ2-7; the D gene is possibly TRBD1 (5 bases). The V gene's germline CDR1 is SQVTM and CDR2 ANQGSEA. This CDR3 contains 11 residues. V was shortened by 5 bases and J by 3 bases, with 8 bases between the two germline ends. The CDR3 DNA reads as TGCAGCGTTCGACAGCTCTACGAGCAGTACTTC. It translates to CSVRQLYEQYF.

This clonotype occurred a few times. CDR3 in DNA: TGTGCCAGCAGCCGGACTAGCGTCCTAGATACGCAGTATTTT. It is translated as CASSRTSVLDTQYF. The chain carries TRBV7-9 and TRBJ2-3; 9 bases match TRBD2. The CDR3 loop spans 14 amino acids. From germline, CDR1 is SEHNR and CDR2 FQNEAQ (reference sequence). J gave up 5 bases and V 5 bases, and 5 bases lay outside the gene matches. The complete variable domain, with remaining parts taken from reference TRBV7-9 and TRBJ2-3, reads DTGVSQNPRHKITKRGQNVTFRCDPISEHNRLYWYRQTLGQGPEFLTYFQNEAQLEKSRLLSDRFSAERPKGSFSTLEIQRTEQGDSAMYLCASSRTSVLDTQYFGPGTRLTVL.

This clonotype was recorded a few times. The V gene is TRBV10-3, the J gene TRBJ2-3; 7 bases match TRBD2. The CDR3 consists of 13 residues. The germline V gene has CDR1 ENHRY and CDR2 SYGVKD. V lost 0 bases and J lost 9; bases outside the gene matches: 3. CDR3 DNA: TGTGCCATCAGTGAGTCCGGTAGCGGGACGCAGTATTTT. It specifies CAISESGSGTQYF.

In its sample, this clonotype was seen many times. The V gene is TRBV7-9, the J gene TRBJ2-1; maybe TRBD1 (5 bases). This CDR3 region has 13 residues. Germline V lookup: CDR1 SEHNR, CDR2 FQNEAQ (reference sequence). Trimming pared 4 bases from V and 7 bases from J, leaving 11 bases between. CDR3 loop: CASSSTASNEQFF. DNA for the CDR3: TGTGCCAGCAGCTCGACAGCTTCTAATGAGCAGTTCTTC.

This clonotype turned up a few times. The chain recombines TRBV20-1 with TRBJ2-2; TRBD1 or TRBD2 may be the D gene (6 bases each). V lost 1 base and J 0 bases, leaving 9 bases between the germline ends. Germline CDR1 is DFQATT and CDR2 is SNEGSKA (reference sequence). The CDR3 spans 15 residues. This CDR3 reads CSARVRGANTGELFF. As DNA, the CDR3 is TGCAGTGCTAGAGTGAGGGGGGCGAACACCGGGGAGCTGTTTTTT.

This clonotype was counted ten times or more. This sequence joins TRBV3-1 and TRBJ1-2; D may be TRBD1 (5 bases). CDR1 is LGHDT, CDR2 YNNKEL, per germline (reference sequence). V was clipped by 0 bases and J by 3 bases, with 11 bases between them. The CDR3 extends over 15 amino acids. The CDR3 region is CASSQDQQDHYGYTF. The CDR3 coding sequence is TGTGCCAGCAGCCAAGATCAACAGGACCACTATGGCTACACCTTC. Filled out from reference TRBV3-1 and TRBJ1-2, the complete variable domain reads DTAVSQTPKYLVTQMGNDKSIKCEQNLGHDTMYWYKQDSKKFLKIMFSYNNKELIINETVPNRFSPKSPDKAHLNLHINSLELGDSAVYFCASSQDQQDHYGYTFGSGTRLTVV.

There are many counts of this clonotype. The genes are TRBV2 and TRBJ1-3; D is ambiguous. Germline values: CDR1 SNHLY, CDR2 FYNNEI. The germline V and J ends were trimmed by 2 bases and 3 bases, with 11 bases remaining between them. The CDR3 has 15 residues. The CDR3 coding sequence is TGTGCCAGCAGTGAAAACCACATCAGTGGAAACACCATATATTTT. Residues: CASSENHISGNTIYF.

This clonotype was observed many times. The V gene is TRBV19, the J gene TRBJ1-1; D unresolved. CDR1 and CDR2 (germline): LNHDA, SQIVND (reference sequence). The CDR3 consists of 11 residues. Trimming took 6 bases from V and 4 from J, leaving 6 bases between them. CDR3 DNA sequence: TGTGCCAGTAGGGAGGCCACTGAAGCTTTCTTT. Encoded protein: CASREATEAFF.

The J gene is TRBJ2-7, the V gene TRBV4-1; D might be TRBD1 (6 bases). The CDR3 contains 15 residues. Germline CDR1 MGHRA, CDR2 YSYEKL. V was cut by 4 bases and J by 0 bases, with 13 bases left in between. The CDR3: CASSLQTGASYEQYF. The CDR3 region has the DNA TGCGCCAGCAGCCTACAGACAGGAGCCTCCTACGAGCAGTACTTC.

This clonotype was counted many times. The chain is built from TRBV2 and TRBJ2-6; D not resolved. The CDR3 totals 14 residues. V dropped 6 bases and J dropped 3 bases, with 9 bases sitting between them. The V gene's germline CDR1 is SNHLY and CDR2 FYNNEI. CDR3 loop: CASSPIGGANVLTF. Here the CDR3 DNA reads TGTGCCAGCAGCCCTATTGGTGGGGCCAACGTCCTGACTTTC.

This clonotype was picked up a small number of times. The rearrangement links TRBV3-1 to TRBJ2-1; TRBD1 matches 12 bases. The CDR3 is 15 amino acids. In germline, CDR1 is LGHDT, CDR2 YNNKEL (reference sequence). Germline trimming cut 4 bases from V and 9 bases from J; bases unmatched to any gene: 7. The chain's CDR3 is CASSPGDRGPVEQFF. The CDR3 DNA follows: TGTGCCAGCAGCCCAGGGGACAGGGGGCCGGTTGAGCAGTTCTTC.

CDR3 nucleotides: TGTGCCAGCAGGGGGAGAGTCACAGATACGCAGTATTTT. This sequence encodes CASRGRVTDTQYF. The rearrangement uses TRBV27 and TRBJ2-3; D is perhaps TRBD2 (5 bases). CDR3 length: 13 residues. Germline lookup yields CDR1 MNHEY and CDR2 SMNVEV (reference sequence). V was cut by 6 bases and J by 2 bases, with 9 bases left in between.

The CDR3 here is CASRAAGFPYEQYF. The CDR3 coding sequence is TGCGCCAGCAGGGCGGCGGGCTTTCCCTACGAGCAGTACTTC. The chain carries TRBV4-1 and TRBJ2-7, with D perhaps matching TRBD2 (5 bases). CDR1 MGHRA and CDR2 YSYEKL come from the germline V gene. Trimming pared 6 bases from V and 2 bases from J, leaving 14 bases between. CDR3 length: 14 amino acids.

This clonotype occurred many times. The chain carries TRBV12-3 or TRBV12-4 and TRBJ2-3; a weak D match, TRBD1 (5 bases). The CDR3 covers 15 residues. Deletions cut 4 bases from V and 3 bases from J, with 14 bases between. CDR3 protein: CASSSTTKGTDTQYF. DNA for the CDR3: TGTGCCAGCAGTTCGACCACCAAGGGGACAGATACGCAGTATTTT.

This chain uses TRBV28 with TRBJ2-7; D possibly corresponds to TRBD1 (6 bases). The CDR3 has 14 residues. Trimming cost V 3 bases and J 5 bases, with 14 bases left between them. Germline CDR1 is MDHEN and CDR2 is SYDVKM. The CDR3 loop is CASSFYNRVNEQYF. Here the CDR3 DNA reads TGTGCCAGCAGTTTCTACAACAGGGTAAACGAGCAGTACTTC.

This clonotype occurred many times. The chain has TRBV29-1 and TRBJ2-5; 7 bases align to TRBD1. Germline values: CDR1 SQVTM, CDR2 ANQGSEA. With 5 bases clipped from V and 4 bases from J, the junction kept 7 bases outside the gene matches. The CDR3 consists of 13 residues. CDR3 nucleotide sequence: TGCAGCGTTCGCCCCCACAGGGGAGAGACCCAGTACTTC. Its protein product is CSVRPHRGETQYF.

The sample holds many counts of this clonotype. The rearrangement uses TRBV7-9 and TRBJ2-3; D perhaps matches TRBD1 (6 bases). Germline lookup yields CDR1 SEHNR and CDR2 FQNEAQ (reference sequence). The V end lost 1 base, the J end lost 0 bases, and 14 bases lay between the germline ends. The CDR3 contains 17 residues. DNA for the CDR3: TGTGCCAGCAGCTTAGAAGGCAGGGGAAAGAGCACAGATACGCAGTATTTT. Protein sequence: CASSLEGRGKSTDTQYF.

This clonotype was detected a few times. The gene calls are TRBV20-1 and TRBJ2-1; D may be TRBD2 (5 bases). V was shortened by 6 bases and J by 1 base, with 16 bases between the two germline ends. Germline values: CDR1 DFQATT, CDR2 SNEGSKA (reference sequence). The CDR3 totals 15 residues. The CDR3, as DNA: TGCAGTGCCCAACAACTAGTAAGGTCCTACAATGAGCAGTTCTTC. Amino acid sequence: CSAQQLVRSYNEQFF.